A single sample gave rise to the 20 T cell receptor beta chains below, sequenced in a study of blood T cell repertoires in COVID-19. The protocol was immunoSEQ multiplex PCR, while the TCRdb copy is restricted to in-frame clones and leaves out a portion. The data contain some 80,000 clones, 90% to 95% of them singletons. Sequencing was carried out using peripheral blood. The receptors stem from a man in his forties or fifties with COVID-19, enrolled during active disease.

The chain employs TRBV7-3 and TRBJ2-3, with D possibly being TRBD1 (5 bases). The CDR3 runs to 16 residues. Germline CDR1 SGHTA, CDR2 FQGTGA. Trimming left V 5 bases short and J 2 bases short, with 17 bases between. CDR3 in DNA: TGTGCCAGCAGCGCAAATTCAGCGACAGTCACAGATACGCAGTATTTT. As protein: CASSANSATVTDTQYF.

This chain links TRBV6-5 with TRBJ1-2; no clear D gene. From germline, CDR1 is MNHEY and CDR2 SVGAGI. The CDR3 consists of 11 residues. V lost 10 bases and J lost 0, with 6 bases in between. The CDR3 protein is CANQANYGYTF. CDR3 nucleotide sequence: TGTGCCAATCAGGCTAACTATGGCTACACCTTC.

The CDR3 here is CATSREGDSSNTGELFF. The CDR3 nucleotides read TGTGCCACCAGCAGAGAGGGGGACTCCTCGAACACCGGGGAGCTGTTTTTT. V is TRBV15 and J is TRBJ2-2; tentatively, D is TRBD2 (6 bases). The V end lost 0 bases, the J end lost 0 bases, and 11 bases lay between the germline ends. The CDR3 has 17 amino acids. Germline assignment: CDR1 LNHNV and CDR2 YYDKDF (reference sequence).

V usage is TRBV27 and J usage is TRBJ2-7, with 10 bases lining up with TRBD2. CDR3 length: 17 amino acids. Germline V CDR1 and CDR2: MNHEY, SMNVEV (reference sequence). The ends lost 2 bases at V and 5 bases at J; junction bases unmatched: 12. The chain's CDR3 is CASSLTLGSSGSHEQYF. CDR3 nucleotides: TGTGCCAGCAGTTTAACCCTCGGGTCTAGCGGGAGCCACGAGCAGTACTTC.

V usage is TRBV10-3 and J usage is TRBJ2-7; 11 positions agree with TRBD2. This CDR3 spans 16 amino acids. Trimming took 0 bases from V and 4 from J; bases not matched to a gene: 5. CDR1 is ENHRY and CDR2 is SYGVKD in the germline V gene. DNA of the CDR3: TGTGCCATCAGTGAGTCAGGGTTAGCGGGAGGGTACGAGCAGTACGTC. This codes for CAISESGLAGGYEQYV.

The V gene is TRBV18, the J gene TRBJ1-4, with a possible D match to TRBD1 (5 bases). V gave up 6 bases and J gave up 0 bases, with 14 bases separating them. Germline CDR1 reads KGHSH; CDR2 reads LQKENI. This CDR3 spans 16 amino acids. CDR3 residues: CASSLRGTATNEKLFF. The CDR3 DNA follows: TGTGCCAGCTCCCTACGGGGGACGGCAACTAATGAAAAACTGTTTTTT.

This chain uses TRBV28 with TRBJ1-5; 10 bases align to TRBD1. Germline CDR1 MDHEN, CDR2 SYDVKM. The CDR3 consists of 17 residues. V shed 6 bases, J shed 6 bases, and the junction held 14 bases outside the gene matches. The CDR3 spells CASSPASGTGDFQPQHF. CDR3 in DNA: TGTGCCAGCAGCCCCGCCTCCGGGACAGGGGACTTTCAGCCCCAGCATTTT. Variable domain in full (rest from reference TRBV28 and TRBJ1-5): DVKVTQSSRYLVKRTGEKVFLECVQDMDHENMFWYRQDPGLGLRLIYFSYDVKMKEKGDIPEGYSVSREKKERFSLILESASTNQTSMYLCASSPASGTGDFQPQHFGDGTRLSIL.

This chain connects TRBV28 to TRBJ2-3; D perhaps matches TRBD2 (5 bases). This CDR3 contains 16 residues. The ends were cut back, 5 bases at V and 0 bases at J, with 15 bases in the middle. Germline loops: CDR1 MDHEN, CDR2 SYDVKM. CDR3 amino acids: CASSPLSGASTDTQYF. For the CDR3, the DNA is TGTGCCAGCAGTCCATTAAGCGGAGCAAGCACAGATACGCAGTATTTT.

This clone has a single count. The chain couples TRBV28 to TRBJ1-2; a possible D gene is TRBD1 (6 bases). The V gene's germline CDR1 is MDHEN and CDR2 SYDVKM. V lost 6 bases, J lost 4 bases, and 9 bases lay in between. The CDR3 is 12 residues long. The CDR3 sequence is CASSQGPYGYTF. CDR3 coding DNA: TGTGCCAGCAGCCAGGGGCCCTATGGCTACACCTTC.

The V and J genes are TRBV19 and TRBJ1-5; 7 nucleotides align to TRBD1. The J segment lost 1 base and the V segment lost 5 bases, leaving 8 bases of the junction unmatched. The length of the CDR3 is 16 residues. Germline-derived CDR1 and CDR2 are LNHDA and SQIVND (reference sequence). CDR3 sequence reads: CASSDRQGLSNQPQHF. DNA for the CDR3: TGTGCCAGTAGTGACCGACAGGGCCTGAGCAATCAGCCCCAGCATTTT.

This chain uses TRBV28 with TRBJ2-5, with 8 bases fitting TRBD2. Looked up from germline, CDR1 is MDHEN and CDR2 is SYDVKM. V shed 5 bases and J 9 bases; nucleotides not matched to a gene: 8. This CDR3 contains 13 residues. CDR3 DNA: TGTGCCAGCAGTCGGGGGGGAATGGGGGCCCAGTACTTC. Amino acid sequence: CASSRGGMGAQYF.

The chain has TRBV19 and TRBJ2-1; 10 nucleotides line up with TRBD2. CDR1 is LNHDA, CDR2 SQIVND, per germline (reference sequence). The V and J ends lost 5 bases and 1 base, in that order; junction bases with no gene match: 5. This CDR3 is built from 16 residues. The CDR3 sequence is CASSPGLAVSYNEQFF. CDR3 bases: TGTGCCAGTAGTCCCGGACTAGCGGTTTCCTACAATGAGCAGTTCTTC. Full variable domain (rest looked up from reference TRBV19 and TRBJ2-1): DGGITQSPKYLFRKEGQNVTLSCEQNLNHDAMYWYRQDPGQGLRLIYYSQIVNDFQKGDIAEGYSVSREKKESFPLTVTSAQKNPTAFYLCASSPGLAVSYNEQFFGPGTRLTVL.

On this clone: This sample also contains other DNA sequences that code for the same CDR3. This rearrangement joins TRBV4-3 to TRBJ1-4, with 9 bases aligning to TRBD1. This CDR3 comprises 14 residues. Per germline, CDR1 LGHNA and CDR2 YSLEER. With V trimmed by 3 bases and J by 7 bases, 3 bases remained unmatched. The CDR3 here is CASSQGQGGEKLFF. For the CDR3, the DNA is TGCGCCAGCAGCCAGGGACAGGGTGGTGAAAAACTGTTTTTT.

This clone was counted a single time. The chain employs TRBV4-1 and TRBJ1-6; 8 bases align to TRBD1. From germline, CDR1 is MGHRA and CDR2 YSYEKL. The V gene end was trimmed by 4 bases and the J gene end by 10 bases; junction bases not matched to a gene: 9. The CDR3 covers 15 residues. This CDR3 is CASSPDRDNVSPLHF. CDR3 bases: TGCGCCAGCAGCCCGGACAGGGATAATGTCTCACCCCTCCACTTT.

J is TRBJ1-2 and V is TRBV5-6, with 7 bases that match TRBD1. Germline V gene data show CDR1 as SGHDT and CDR2 as YYEEEE. CDR3 length equals 14 residues. Unmatched junction bases numbered 7, after V lost 2 bases and J lost 6 bases. CDR3 coding DNA: TGTGCCAGCAGCTTAAGCCAGGGGGTCGATGGCTACACCTTC. Protein: CASSLSQGVDGYTF.

The rearrangement uses TRBV5-1 and TRBJ2-2; no definite D call. This CDR3 comprises 15 residues. Germline V CDR1 and CDR2: SGHRS, YFSETQ. Trimming stripped 0 bases from V and 0 bases from J, with 6 bases between. CDR3 sequence reads: CASSLAQTNTGELFF. CDR3 DNA: TGCGCCAGCAGCTTGGCACAGACGAACACCGGGGAGCTGTTTTTT.

This clone was seen a few times. The chain is built from TRBV19 and TRBJ1-1; D ambiguous. Per the germline V gene, CDR1 is LNHDA and CDR2 is SQIVND (reference sequence). CDR3 length equals 14 residues. V dropped 3 bases and J dropped 1 base, with 9 bases sitting between them. CDR3 nucleotides: TGTGCCAGTAGTATCGCGGGCCGGAACACTGAAGCTTTCTTT. This translates into CASSIAGRNTEAFF.

In DNA, the CDR3 is TGCGCCAGCAGCGCGACTAGCGGGAGGGCCAATGAGCAGTTCTTC. Translation gives CASSATSGRANEQFF. J is TRBJ2-1 and V is TRBV5-1; 14 bases map to TRBD2. The CDR3 runs to 15 residues. Germline V gene lookup returns CDR1 SGHRS and CDR2 YFSETQ. Trimming cost V 4 bases and J 6 bases; bases outside gene matches: 3. The full variable domain, completed using reference TRBV5-1 and TRBJ2-1, is KAGVTQTPRYLIKTRGQQVTLSCSPISGHRSVSWYQQTPGQGLQFLFEYFSETQRNKGNFPGRFSGRQFSNSRSEMNVSTLELGDSALYLCASSATSGRANEQFFGPGTRLTVL.

J is TRBJ2-1 and V is TRBV7-9, with D perhaps matching TRBD2 (6 bases). Trimming cost V 6 bases and J 4 bases, with 22 bases left between them. In germline, CDR1 is SEHNR, CDR2 FQNEAQ (reference sequence). CDR3 length: 17 amino acids. This CDR3 reads CASRPGTGLLEYNEQFF. The CDR3 DNA reads TGTGCCAGCAGACCCGGGACCGGACTACTAGAGTACAATGAGCAGTTCTTC.

The chain has TRBV13 and TRBJ2-7; TRBD2 matches 8 bases. The trim removed 2 bases at V and 6 bases at J, leaving 3 bases unmatched. The CDR3 contains 13 residues. The germline CDR1 and CDR2 sequences are PRHDT and FYEKMQ (reference sequence). The CDR3 loop is CASSLTGRGEQYF. The CDR3 DNA follows: TGTGCCAGCAGCTTAACCGGGAGGGGCGAGCAGTACTTC.